This entry lists 28 T cell receptor beta chains sequenced from one sample in a study of OX40 agonist ivuxolimab in advanced cancers. The protocol was immunoSEQ multiplex PCR, while the TCRdb copy is restricted to in-frame clones and leaves out a portion. Here the sample spans tens of thousands of clones, roughly 80% being singletons. The sample here was CD4+ or CD8+ T cells sorted from blood, taken in a trial of the OX40 agonist ivuxolimab. These receptor sequences come from an adult with an advanced solid tumor such as melanoma, head and neck, liver or kidney cancer.

This chain joins TRBV18 and TRBJ1-1; no reliable D call. CDR1 and CDR2 from the germline V gene are KGHSH and LQKENI. The CDR3 has 14 residues. V was trimmed by 1 base and J by 2 bases, leaving 8 bases between them. The CDR3 DNA is TGTGCCAGCTCACCACTTACGGCTAACACTGAAGCTTTCTTT. It specifies CASSPLTANTEAFF.

The chain joins TRBV10-2 to TRBJ1-1; D remains unclear. V gave up 8 bases and J gave up 11 bases, with 12 bases separating them. Germline loops: CDR1 WSHSY, CDR2 SAAADI. CDR3 length equals 10 residues. The CDR3 sequence: CASVAPVAFF. In nucleotides, the CDR3 is TGCGCCAGCGTCGCACCAGTGGCTTTCTTT.

The V gene is TRBV7-2, the J gene TRBJ2-2; 7 nucleotides line up with TRBD2. The ends lost 0 bases at V and 5 bases at J; junction bases unmatched: 6. CDR3 length: 16 amino acids. CDR1 is SGHTA, CDR2 FQGNSA, per germline. CDR3 DNA: TGTGCCAGCAGCTTAGCCCGCGGGAGCTTAACCGGGGAGCTGTTTTTT. Its protein product is CASSLARGSLTGELFF.

The gene calls are TRBV28 and TRBJ1-1; D unclear. CDR3 length: 12 amino acids. V lost 2 bases, J lost 7 bases, and 8 bases lay in between. CDR1 is MDHEN and CDR2 is SYDVKM in the germline V gene. Written as DNA, the CDR3 is TGTGCCAGCAGTTTAGGTGTGCATGAAGCTTTCTTT. As protein: CASSLGVHEAFF.

The chain's CDR3 is CASSSPGGANVLTF. The CDR3 DNA reads TGTGCCAGCAGCTCGCCTGGGGGGGCCAACGTCCTGACTTTC. The rearrangement uses TRBV28 and TRBJ2-6, with D unclear. The CDR3 is 14 amino acids. V lost 6 bases and J 4 bases, leaving 10 bases between the germline ends. Germline CDR1 MDHEN, CDR2 SYDVKM. The whole variable domain, remainder taken from reference TRBV28 and TRBJ2-6, is DVKVTQSSRYLVKRTGEKVFLECVQDMDHENMFWYRQDPGLGLRLIYFSYDVKMKEKGDIPEGYSVSREKKERFSLILESASTNQTSMYLCASSSPGGANVLTFGAGSRLTVL.

The chain carries TRBV7-9 and TRBJ2-5, with no clear D. Trimming took 2 bases from V and 4 from J, leaving 2 bases between them. The CDR3 has 11 amino acids. CDR1 is SEHNR and CDR2 is FQNEAQ in the germline V gene (reference sequence). In DNA, the CDR3 is TGTGCCAGCAGCTTACTAGAGACCCAGTACTTC. This translates into CASSLLETQYF. The full variable domain, completed using reference TRBV7-9 and TRBJ2-5, is DTGVSQNPRHKITKRGQNVTFRCDPISEHNRLYWYRQTLGQGPEFLTYFQNEAQLEKSRLLSDRFSAERPKGSFSTLEIQRTEQGDSAMYLCASSLLETQYFGPGTRLLVL.

This clone came up a few times. CDR3 coding DNA: TGTGCCAGCAGCTTGGGTTCACCCCTCCACTTT. Protein: CASSLGSPLHF. J is TRBJ1-6 and V is TRBV2; no reliable D call. This CDR3 comprises 11 residues. Between the trimmed V and J ends, which lost 6 bases and 9 bases, there was a span of 6 bases. Germline CDR1 reads SNHLY; CDR2 reads FYNNEI.

The genes are TRBV13 and TRBJ1-5; no reliable D call. V was clipped by 5 bases and J by 0 bases, with 8 bases between them. CDR1 PRHDT and CDR2 FYEKMQ come from the germline V gene (reference sequence). This CDR3 is built from 14 residues. This CDR3 is CASSLTNSNQPQHF. Written as DNA, the CDR3 is TGTGCCAGCAGCCTGACAAATAGCAATCAGCCCCAGCATTTT.

Written as DNA, the CDR3 is TGTGCCAGCAGCAATCAGTCCCGGGATGAAAAACTGTTTTTT. Translation: CASSNQSRDEKLFF. V and J are TRBV21-1 and TRBJ1-4. TRBV21-1 is an annotated pseudogene. This CDR3 contains 14 residues.

The V gene is TRBV6-1, the J gene TRBJ2-3; 9 bases match TRBD1. CDR3 length: 14 residues. The V and J ends lost 5 bases and 6 bases, in that order; junction bases with no gene match: 6. Germline V lookup: CDR1 MNHNS, CDR2 SASEGT. DNA of the CDR3: TGTGCCAGCAGTTTACAGGGGGCCCGGGATACGCAGTATTTT. Protein: CASSLQGARDTQYF.

This chain links TRBV27 with TRBJ2-1; D uncertain. Trimming removed 0 bases at V and 5 bases at J, with 11 bases between. The CDR3 has 15 residues. Germline V gives CDR1 MNHEY, CDR2 SMNVEV (reference sequence). CDR3 bases: TGTGCCAGCAGTTTATCTCGGACCTATAACAATGAGCAGTTCTTC. As protein: CASSLSRTYNNEQFF.

This chain uses TRBV18 with TRBJ1-1; 9 bases line up with TRBD1. Germline loops: CDR1 KGHSH, CDR2 LQKENI. The CDR3 is 15 residues long. V gave up 3 bases and J gave up 4 bases; unmatched junction bases: 6. The CDR3 reads CASSPIGQGFTEAFF. In DNA form, the CDR3 reads TGTGCCAGCTCACCCATCGGACAGGGGTTCACTGAAGCTTTCTTT.

Remarks on this clone: The same CDR3 can be traced to other DNA sequences in this sample. The rearrangement uses TRBV19 and TRBJ1-1; D gene unclear. The V and J ends lost 0 bases and 3 bases respectively, with 5 bases between them. The CDR3 extends over 13 amino acids. Germline-derived CDR1 and CDR2 are LNHDA and SQIVND (reference sequence). CDR3: CASSIDRDTEAFF. CDR3 in DNA: TGTGCCAGTAGTATAGACAGAGACACTGAAGCTTTCTTT.

The rearrangement links TRBV7-2 to TRBJ2-3; 7 bases are a match to TRBD2. This CDR3 contains 15 residues. Trimming removed 3 bases from V and 3 bases from J; junction bases left unmatched: 6. The germline CDR1 and CDR2 sequences are SGHTA and FQGNSA. CDR3 in DNA: TGTGCCAGCAGCTTTTGGGGCGGGAGTACAGATACGCAGTATTTT. This gives the protein CASSFWGGSTDTQYF.

The chain joins TRBV30 to TRBJ2-7; no reliable D call. Trimming took 0 bases from V and 1 from J, leaving 10 bases between them. The CDR3 consists of 14 residues. In germline, CDR1 is GTSNPN, CDR2 SVGIG (reference sequence). The CDR3 sequence is CAWSVLSRSYEQYF. CDR3 DNA sequence: TGTGCCTGGAGTGTACTTTCGAGATCCTACGAGCAGTACTTC.

The CDR3 reads CASSKAGQSTEAFF. DNA of the CDR3: TGTGCCAGCAGTAAGGCGGGACAGTCCACTGAAGCTTTCTTT. The gene calls are TRBV9 and TRBJ1-1; 7 bases align to TRBD1. V shed 5 bases, J shed 4 bases, and the junction held 8 bases outside the gene matches. In germline, CDR1 is SGDLS, CDR2 YYNGEE. The length of the CDR3 is 14 residues.

CDR3 region: CATSRDRLNTEAFF. The CDR3 DNA reads as TGTGCCACCAGCAGAGACCGATTGAACACTGAAGCTTTCTTT. The rearrangement links TRBV15 to TRBJ1-1; D is undetermined. Germline V gene data show CDR1 as LNHNV and CDR2 as YYDKDF (reference sequence). The CDR3 is 14 residues long. The V and J ends lost 0 bases and 0 bases respectively, with 5 bases between them.

V and J are TRBV5-1 and TRBJ1-1, with TRBD1 identical over 7 bases. Trimming cost V 4 bases and J 1 base; bases outside gene matches: 7. From germline, CDR1 is SGHRS and CDR2 YFSETQ. CDR3 length: 15 residues. This CDR3 is CASSPVTGRNTEAFF. The DNA for the CDR3 is TGCGCCAGCAGCCCGGTGACAGGGCGGAACACTGAAGCTTTCTTT. Drawing the rest from reference TRBV5-1 and TRBJ1-1, the complete variable domain is KAGVTQTPRYLIKTRGQQVTLSCSPISGHRSVSWYQQTPGQGLQFLFEYFSETQRNKGNFPGRFSGRQFSNSRSEMNVSTLELGDSALYLCASSPVTGRNTEAFFGQGTRLTVV.

The CDR3 region has the DNA TGTGCCAGCAGTGATTTTGGAGGGAGGGCTGGCTACACCTTC. Amino acids: CASSDFGGRAGYTF. This chain connects TRBV2 to TRBJ1-2; unclear D gene. Trimming shortened V by 3 bases and J by 7 bases, and 15 bases separated the two germline ends. The CDR3 sequence is 14 residues long. Germline values: CDR1 SNHLY, CDR2 FYNNEI.

The chain employs TRBV2 and TRBJ2-1, with 8 bases lining up with TRBD2. This CDR3 comprises 16 residues. Looked up from germline, CDR1 is SNHLY and CDR2 is FYNNEI. J was trimmed by 6 bases and V by 3 bases; bases with no gene match: 10. CDR3 DNA: TGTGCCAGCAGTGACAGCGGGAGATATGGCGGCAATGAGCAGTTCTTC. This codes for CASSDSGRYGGNEQFF.

CDR3 nucleotides: TGTGCCAGCAGCTTTGCGGCGGGGGACACAGATACGCAGTATTTT. Residues: CASSFAAGDTDTQYF. This rearrangement joins TRBV7-9 to TRBJ2-3, with 7 bases lining up with TRBD2. Trimming cost V 3 bases and J 2 bases; bases outside gene matches: 5. This CDR3 is built from 15 residues. Germline V CDR1 and CDR2: SEHNR, FQNEAQ (reference sequence).

A single count supports this clone. The same CDR3 is also encoded by other DNA sequences in this sample. V usage is TRBV5-6 and J usage is TRBJ1-5, with 8 bases fitting TRBD1. The germline gives CDR1 SGHDT, CDR2 YYEEEE. There are 14 residues in the CDR3. J was trimmed by 3 bases and V by 2 bases; bases with no gene match: 1. In nucleotides, the CDR3 is TGTGCCAGCAGCTTCAGGGGGCCCAATCAGCCCCAGCATTTT. Its protein product is CASSFRGPNQPQHF. The variable domain in full, completed from reference TRBV5-6 and TRBJ1-5, reads DAGVTQSPTHLIKTRGQQVTLRCSPKSGHDTVSWYQQALGQGPQFIFQYYEEEERQRGNFPDRFSGHQFPNYSSELNVNALLLGDSALYLCASSFRGPNQPQHFGDGTRLSIL.

The chain combines TRBV5-5 with TRBJ2-3; 11 nucleotides match TRBD2. In germline, CDR1 is SGHKS, CDR2 YYEKEE (reference sequence). The CDR3 length is 17 residues. Trimming took 7 bases from V and 0 from J; bases not matched to a gene: 10. The CDR3 sequence is CASGASGLAGSTDTQYF. The CDR3 nucleotides read TGTGCCAGCGGCGCCTCTGGACTAGCGGGTAGCACAGATACGCAGTATTTT.

Comments on this clone: The junction departs from the called germline gene at one end, perhaps through a read error. V and J are TRBV5-1 and TRBJ1-4; the match to TRBD1 covers 9 bases. CDR3 size: 15 residues. CDR1 SGHRS and CDR2 YFSETQ come from the germline V gene. The CDR3 loop is CASSDSGTGNGKLFF. CDR3 nucleotides: TGCGCCAGCAGCGACTCCGGGACAGGGAATGGAAAACTGTTTTTT. Based on the CDR3 plus reference TRBV5-1 and TRBJ1-4, the full variable domain is KAGVTQTPRYLIKTRGQQVTLSCSPISGHRSVSWYQQTPGQGLQFLFEYFSETQRNKGNFPGRFSGRQFSNSRSEMNVSTLELGDSALYLCASSDSGTGNGKLFFGSGTQLSVL.

The chain combines TRBV15 with TRBJ1-2; D not certain. Trimming removed 3 bases at V and 11 bases at J, with 13 bases between. The CDR3 runs 12 residues. Germline loops: CDR1 LNHNV, CDR2 YYDKDF (reference sequence). The CDR3 DNA reads as TGTGCCACCAGCAGCGGAATTGGTCATTACACCTTC. This gives the protein CATSSGIGHYTF.

The chain employs TRBV6-5 and TRBJ1-5; D is perhaps TRBD1 (6 bases). The CDR3 is 15 amino acids. The ends were cut back, 0 bases at V and 7 bases at J, with 13 bases in the middle. Germline V CDR1 and CDR2: MNHEY, SVGAGI. CDR3 sequence: CASSYSGARGQPQHF. CDR3 coding DNA: TGTGCCAGCAGTTACTCGGGGGCTCGAGGACAGCCCCAGCATTTT.

The V gene is TRBV4-1, the J gene TRBJ2-3; D remains unclear. The CDR3 has 16 residues. Germline values: CDR1 MGHRA, CDR2 YSYEKL. V lost 1 base to trimming and J lost 0 bases, with 11 bases between them. CDR3 sequence (DNA): TGCGCCAGCAGCCAAGGGTTCGGTCTAAGCACAGATACGCAGTATTTT. This codes for CASSQGFGLSTDTQYF.

The chain recombines TRBV5-1 with TRBJ2-3; D unclear. The V end lost 4 bases, the J end lost 5 bases, and 8 bases lay between the germline ends. Germline V lookup: CDR1 SGHRS, CDR2 YFSETQ. The CDR3 runs 12 residues. The CDR3 here is CASSIQQDTQYF. CDR3 bases: TGCGCCAGCAGCATACAGCAAGATACGCAGTATTTT.